Below, 8 T cell receptor beta chains from the same sample are listed, as sequenced in a study of shared clonotypes between healthy human individuals. TCRdb's table, derived via immunoSEQ multiplex PCR, lists solely in-frame clones and lacks some. The table includes roughly 490,000 clones, over 60% detected once. What was sequenced was PBMCs. The source of these receptors is a woman aged 40-49 years in good health. Some clones in this sample may be carry-over from other donors' samples.

This clone was counted between two and nine times. The CDR3 is CASSLDYSGTYNEQFF. CDR3 sequence (DNA): TGTGCCAGCAGCTTAGATTATAGCGGCACCTACAATGAGCAGTTCTTC. The V call is TRBV7-2, the J call TRBJ2-1, with TRBD2 as a possible D gene (6 bases). The V gene lost 1 base and the J gene lost 2 bases, with 12 bases spanning the gap. This CDR3 has 16 amino acids. Germline V gene data show CDR1 as SGHTA and CDR2 as FQGNSA.

V gene TRBV5-1 combines with J gene TRBJ2-2; TRBD1 agrees at 10 bases. The V gene end was trimmed by 0 bases and the J gene end by 5 bases; junction bases not matched to a gene: 7. The CDR3 runs to 17 residues. Germline loops: CDR1 SGHRS, CDR2 YFSETQ. This CDR3 is CASSLEGTGVGTGELFF. Written as DNA, the CDR3 is TGCGCCAGCAGCTTGGAAGGGACAGGGGTAGGGACCGGGGAGCTGTTTTTT.

This clone came up many times. Other DNA sequences in this specimen translate into the identical CDR3. The gene calls are TRBV7-9 and TRBJ2-2; 8 nucleotides match TRBD2. Germline V lookup: CDR1 SEHNR, CDR2 FQNEAQ (reference sequence). The V and J ends lost 5 bases and 3 bases, in that order; junction bases with no gene match: 8. The length of the CDR3 is 16 residues. CDR3 sequence reads: CASSHWGLGYTGELFF. DNA for the CDR3: TGTGCCAGCAGCCACTGGGGACTAGGGTACACCGGGGAGCTGTTTTTT.

This clone came up a few times. V gene TRBV28 combines with J gene TRBJ2-1, with 10 bases fitting TRBD2. The CDR3 length is 14 residues. The J segment lost 4 bases and the V segment lost 8 bases, leaving 5 bases of the junction unmatched. Germline V gene data show CDR1 as MDHEN and CDR2 as SYDVKM. This CDR3 reads CASREREGYNEQFF. CDR3 DNA sequence: TGTGCCAGCCGCGAGCGGGAGGGATACAATGAGCAGTTCTTC.

This chain links TRBV6-5 with TRBJ1-1, with unresolved D. The V end lost 5 bases, the J end lost 5 bases, and 12 bases lay between the germline ends. The CDR3 has 13 amino acids. The V gene's germline CDR1 is MNHEY and CDR2 SVGAGI. CDR3 sequence (DNA): TGTGCCAGCAGTAAGGACGGGTCGACTGAAGCTTTCTTT. Protein product: CASSKDGSTEAFF.

The rearrangement uses TRBV5-4 and TRBJ1-3; D gene unclear. The V end was cut by 0 bases, the J end by 3 bases, with 4 bases between. This CDR3 has 13 residues. Germline V gene sequence: CDR1 SGHNT, CDR2 YYREEE (reference sequence). In DNA form, the CDR3 reads TGTGCCAGCAGCTTGGCGGGTGGAAACACCATATATTTT. The encoded protein is CASSLAGGNTIYF.

The chain joins TRBV28 to TRBJ1-2; D is unclear. CDR3 length: 12 amino acids. V shed 8 bases and J shed 7 bases, with 14 bases lying between them. CDR1 and CDR2 (germline): MDHEN, SYDVKM. CDR3 in DNA: TGTGCCAGCGCCACCTCTGCAGGTGGCTACACCTTC. It translates to CASATSAGGYTF.

This chain uses TRBV6-4 with TRBJ2-1; the match to TRBD1 covers 7 bases. From germline, CDR1 is MRHNA and CDR2 SNTAGT. CDR3 length equals 14 residues. Trimming took 4 bases from V and 12 from J; bases not matched to a gene: 12. The DNA of the CDR3 is TGTGCCAGCAGTGCGGAAGTCACAGGGGTCGGGCAGTTCTTC. This encodes CASSAEVTGVGQFF.